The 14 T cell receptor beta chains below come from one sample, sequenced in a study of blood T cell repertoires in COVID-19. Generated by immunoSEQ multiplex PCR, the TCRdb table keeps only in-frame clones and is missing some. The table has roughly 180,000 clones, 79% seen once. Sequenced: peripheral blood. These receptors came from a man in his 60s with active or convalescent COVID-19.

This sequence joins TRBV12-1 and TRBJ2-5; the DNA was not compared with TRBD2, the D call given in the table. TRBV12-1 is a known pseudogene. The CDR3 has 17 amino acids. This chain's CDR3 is CASSFGSSGGVQETQYF. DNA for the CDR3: TGTGCCAGCAGCTTTGGGTCTAGCGGGGGGGTCCAAGAGACCCAGTACTTC.

Here the CDR3 reads CATSDSGGVETQYF. CDR3 coding DNA: TGTGCCACCAGTGATAGCGGGGGGGTGGAGACCCAGTACTTC. V usage is TRBV24-1 and J usage is TRBJ2-5; 10 bases align to TRBD2. The CDR3 has 14 amino acids. Losses at the gene ends were 3 bases for V and 5 bases for J; bases not matched to a gene: 2. CDR1 is KGHDR and CDR2 is SFDVKD in the germline V gene.

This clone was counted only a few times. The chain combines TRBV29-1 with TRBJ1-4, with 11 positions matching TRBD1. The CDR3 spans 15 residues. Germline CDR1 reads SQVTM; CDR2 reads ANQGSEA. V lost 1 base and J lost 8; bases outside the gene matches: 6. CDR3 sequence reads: CSVEARTGGKEKLFF. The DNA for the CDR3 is TGCAGCGTTGAAGCTCGGACAGGGGGCAAAGAAAAACTGTTTTTT.

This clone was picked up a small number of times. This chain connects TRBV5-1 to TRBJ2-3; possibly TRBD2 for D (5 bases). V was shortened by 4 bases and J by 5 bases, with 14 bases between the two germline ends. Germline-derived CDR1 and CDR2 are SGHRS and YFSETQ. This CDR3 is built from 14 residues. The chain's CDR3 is CASSPAGFGDTQYF. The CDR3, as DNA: TGCGCCAGCAGCCCTGCGGGCTTTGGAGATACGCAGTATTTT. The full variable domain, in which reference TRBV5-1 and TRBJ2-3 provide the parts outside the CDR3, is KAGVTQTPRYLIKTRGQQVTLSCSPISGHRSVSWYQQTPGQGLQFLFEYFSETQRNKGNFPGRFSGRQFSNSRSEMNVSTLELGDSALYLCASSPAGFGDTQYFGPGTRLTVL.

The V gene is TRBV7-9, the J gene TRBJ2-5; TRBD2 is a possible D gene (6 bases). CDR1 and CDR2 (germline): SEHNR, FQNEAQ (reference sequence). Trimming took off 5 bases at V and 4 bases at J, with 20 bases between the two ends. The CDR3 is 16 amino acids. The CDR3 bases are TGTGCCAGCAGCCCCCCGGGTGGACGGAGGGGAGAGACCCAGTACTTC. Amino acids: CASSPPGGRRGETQYF.

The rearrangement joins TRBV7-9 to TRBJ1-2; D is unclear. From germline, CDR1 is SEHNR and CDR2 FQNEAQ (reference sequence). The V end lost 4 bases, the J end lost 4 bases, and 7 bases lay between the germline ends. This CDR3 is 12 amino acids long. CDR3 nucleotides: TGTGCCAGCAGCTATGACACCTATGGCTACACCTTC. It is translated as CASSYDTYGYTF.

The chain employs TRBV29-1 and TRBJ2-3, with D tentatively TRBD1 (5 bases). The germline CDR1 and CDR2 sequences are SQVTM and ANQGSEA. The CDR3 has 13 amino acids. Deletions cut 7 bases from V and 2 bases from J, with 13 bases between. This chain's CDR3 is CSGLDSYTDTQYF. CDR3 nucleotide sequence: TGCAGCGGCCTCGACAGTTACACAGATACGCAGTATTTT.

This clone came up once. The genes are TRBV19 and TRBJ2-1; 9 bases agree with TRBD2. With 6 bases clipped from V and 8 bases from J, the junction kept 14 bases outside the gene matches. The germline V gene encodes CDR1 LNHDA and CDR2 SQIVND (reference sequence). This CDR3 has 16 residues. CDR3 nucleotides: TGTGCCAGTAGCCTGATTACCCAGCGGGAGGCCGATGAGCAGTTCTTC. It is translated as CASSLITQREADEQFF.

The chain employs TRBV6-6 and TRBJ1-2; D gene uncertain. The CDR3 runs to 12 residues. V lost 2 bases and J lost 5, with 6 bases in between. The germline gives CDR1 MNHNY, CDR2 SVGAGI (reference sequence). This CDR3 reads CASSYSEYGYTF. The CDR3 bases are TGTGCCAGCAGTTACAGCGAATATGGCTACACCTTC.

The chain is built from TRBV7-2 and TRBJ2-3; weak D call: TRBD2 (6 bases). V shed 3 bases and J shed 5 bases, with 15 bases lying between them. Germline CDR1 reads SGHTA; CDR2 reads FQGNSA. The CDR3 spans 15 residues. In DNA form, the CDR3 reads TGTGCCAGCAGCTTCGGCGGGACGTGGAGAGATACGCAGTATTTT. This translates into CASSFGGTWRDTQYF.

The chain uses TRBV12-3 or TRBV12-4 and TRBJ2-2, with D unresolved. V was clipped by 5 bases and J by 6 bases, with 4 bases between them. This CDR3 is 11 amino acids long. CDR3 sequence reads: CASSLSGELFF. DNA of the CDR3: TGTGCCAGCAGTCTTTCCGGGGAGCTGTTTTTT.

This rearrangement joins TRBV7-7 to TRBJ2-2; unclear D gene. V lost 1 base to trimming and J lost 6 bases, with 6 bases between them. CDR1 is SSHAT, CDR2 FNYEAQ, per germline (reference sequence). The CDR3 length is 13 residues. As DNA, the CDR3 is TGTGCCAGCAGCTTAGGCGCGGCCGGGGAGCTGTTTTTT. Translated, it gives CASSLGAAGELFF.

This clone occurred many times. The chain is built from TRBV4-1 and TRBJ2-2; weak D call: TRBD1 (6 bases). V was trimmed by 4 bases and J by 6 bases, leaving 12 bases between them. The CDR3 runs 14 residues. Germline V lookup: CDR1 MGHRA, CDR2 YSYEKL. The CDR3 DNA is TGCGCCAGCAGCCTGGGACACACGGCCGGGGAGCTGTTTTTT. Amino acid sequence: CASSLGHTAGELFF.

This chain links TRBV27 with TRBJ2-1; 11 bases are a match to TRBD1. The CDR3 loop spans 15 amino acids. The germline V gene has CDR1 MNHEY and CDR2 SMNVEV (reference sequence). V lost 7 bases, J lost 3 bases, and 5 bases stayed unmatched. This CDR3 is CASTLGTGGYNEQFF. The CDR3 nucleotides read TGTGCCAGCACCCTCGGGACAGGGGGCTACAATGAGCAGTTCTTC.